This T cell receptor (beta chain) is drawn from a study of shared clonotypes between healthy human individuals. Data came from immunoSEQ multiplex PCR; TCRdb stores just in-frame clones and leaves some out. Of more than 2 million clones in the sample, just over 90% are singletons; the top ten hold 1.5% to 2%. The CDR3 has 15 residues. In germline, CDR1 is SEHNR, CDR2 FQNEAQ (reference sequence). Germline trimming cut 0 bases from V and 2 bases from J; bases unmatched to any gene: 3. Naive CD8 populations comprised CD45RO-negative cells positively selected for CCR7, excluding terminally differentiated effector memory CD45RA+ cells.

This chain connects TRBV7-9 to TRBJ2-7, with 8 positions matching TRBD1. The receptor was isolated from a man aged 18 to 29 in good health. Some clones in this sample may be carry-over from other donors' samples. The sequencing sample was made of naive CD8+ T cells from PBMCs. The CDR3 is CASSLAQGDAYEQYF. The CDR3 nucleotides are TGTGCCAGCAGCTTAGCACAGGGGGACGCCTACGAGCAGTACTTC.